This section outlines one T cell receptor beta chain sequence together with its context. Its antigen has not been determined. Per-nucleotide qualities are absent, and no much larger clonotype sits a single base away. The entire isolated RNA was reverse transcribed using the High Capacity cDNA Reverse Transcription Kit, and thus expressed TCRB transcripts were sequenced. Deep immunoSEQ sequencing was applied to naive, central memory and regulatory T cell samples, giving an average of about 3.4 million total reads per sample. Sorted cells were lysed in RLT buffer, and RNA was extracted using DNase-treated RNeasy Micro or Mini kits according to cell number. Each cell subset was processed separately to prevent cross-contamination, with patient and healthy donor samples processed together. Using the immunoSEQ multiplex PCR, TCRB sequences were amplified from cDNA into 87-bp fragments spanning the CDR3 region. The amplicons were sequenced using the Illumina HiSeq platform. Per the source publication's procedure: Synthetic template baselines were used to correct PCR bias computationally, reads within Hamming distance 2 were collapsed, and singletons that could not be merged were discarded. Reads were aligned to IMGT to assign V, D and J genes, CDR3 length, and insertions or deletions at six rearrangement sites. Within each subset, clonotype counts were normalized to the number of sorted cells before true diversity and Gini coefficients were calculated with the tcR R package. Repertoire sharing was quantified using the overlap coefficient calculated on TCRB nucleotide sequences. Here the immuneACCESS table is served through TCRdb, limited to in-frame sequences with V and J called. Missing clones are a known gap in these copies; in checked studies unresolved V genes cover under half, and the rest lacks a known reason. That table supplies the V and J calls and clone size; D and trimming were determined from the DNA. This sample comprises more than 120,000 clones, about 13% of them detected only once. Under 1.5% of the sample belongs to the ten largest clones.

CDR1 is given as SGHVS and CDR2 as FQNEAQ, both from the germline V gene. V loses 0 bases at its end and J loses 2 bases; junction bases beyond the gene matches: 22. Including the terminal cysteine and phenylalanine, the CDR3 comprises 21 residues. Only CDR3 DNA is held: 63 bases, read in frame from base 1. The data were obtained in a study of beta chain features in type 1 diabetes (dated by TCRdb to between 2018 and 2020). About the full investigation: Patients and healthy donors did not differ in mean age, gender distribution, total cell number or subset yield. A total of about 110 million sorted cells were examined across all samples, and the number of cells per subset was strongly correlated with RNA yield. In the study, recently diagnosed type 1 diabetes patients and matched healthy donors were compared on the TCRB repertoires of their sorted circulating CD4+ T cell subsets. Regulatory and stem cell-like memory subsets were isolated from only 8 patients and about eight healthy donors, whereas naive and central memory subsets came from all 28 donors. On the study overall, not on this receptor specifically: Because cDNA was sequenced instead of genomic DNA, activated cells with high expression could be over-represented, although the groups did not differ in activation or CD3 levels. PCR might favor shorter templates, but patient and control samples were amplified and corrected together, so any skew would affect both groups equally. Fewer insertions and more nucleotide deletions at VDJ recombination sites were observed in patients with type 1 diabetes, implying thymic rearrangement abnormalities. Naive, central memory and regulatory TCRB repertoires appeared to be more similar among patients than among healthy donors. A moderate but significant shortening of TCRB CDR3 length was observed in type 1 diabetes patients in all four CD4+ subsets. Because the HLA sub-analyses included only small numbers of individuals, any influence of HLA type on TCRB rearrangement was left unresolved.

From each donor, a single peripheral blood sample of about 100 mL on average was drawn into heparinised tubes. A BD FACSAria II and a panel including CD45RO, CCR7, CD25, CD127, CD95 and CD27 were used to sort naive, central memory, regulatory and stem cell-like memory CD4+ T cells. Every sorted population had a purity above 95%. Right away, PBMCs were isolated by Lymphoprep density gradient centrifugation and were stained directly, with no culture step. So that batch effects would be minimized, each experiment stained and sorted samples in pairs, pairing one healthy donor with one patient. This receptor chain uses TRBV7-8 and TRBJ2-7; the junction holds 7 bases that match TRBD1. The receptor was derived from a man younger than 35 with type 1 diabetes. The sequencing input was central memory CD4+ T cells from blood. The CDR3 region reads CASSLAGGSGRGIGFAYEQYF. The DNA sequence is as follows: TGTGCCAGCAGCTTAGCGGGCGGTTCAGGCAGGGGGATCGGGTTTGCCTACGAGCAGTACTTC.